The 4 T cell receptor beta chains presented below share a single source sample, sequenced in a study of sequential checkpoint blockade in melanoma. Using immunoSEQ multiplex PCR, the repertoire was profiled, and TCRdb retains in-frame clones only, with some absent. The sample contains tens of thousands of clones, roughly 81% of which appear only once. The treatment: randomized to nivolumab then ipilimumab (arm A) or the reverse (arm B). The sample was CD8+ T cells sorted from blood (inferred from file names), taken from a patient given nivolumab and ipilimumab in sequence. Source of these receptors: a human donor with melanoma.

There are a few counts of this clone. The chain recombines TRBV18 with TRBJ2-7; unclear D gene. The CDR3 loop spans 11 amino acids. Trimming left V 3 bases short and J 3 bases short, with 3 bases between. Germline CDR1 reads KGHSH; CDR2 reads LQKENI. The CDR3 reads CASSPNYEQYF. The CDR3 DNA reads TGTGCCAGCTCACCCAACTACGAGCAGTACTTC.

The chain is built from TRBV9 and TRBJ2-3; 7 nucleotides agree with TRBD1. CDR1 and CDR2 (germline): SGDLS, YYNGEE. V lost 3 bases, J lost 2 bases, and 6 bases stayed unmatched. The CDR3 totals 15 residues. The CDR3 DNA sequence: TGTGCCAGCAGCGCCGCAGGACAGGACACAGATACGCAGTATTTT. Its translation is CASSAAGQDTDTQYF.

The V and J genes are TRBV7-6 and TRBJ2-7, with D uncertain. This CDR3 spans 11 amino acids. Trimming took off 1 base at V and 6 bases at J, with 4 bases between the two ends. Germline V CDR1 and CDR2: SGHVS, FNYEAQ. CDR3 bases: TGTGCCAGCAGCTTAGATAGCGAGCAGTACTTC. It codes for CASSLDSEQYF.

The chain employs TRBV5-1 and TRBJ2-7; D unclear. CDR1 is SGHRS, CDR2 YFSETQ, per germline. The V end lost 4 bases, the J end lost 7 bases, and 24 bases lay between the germline ends. CDR3 size: 16 residues. The CDR3 DNA reads TGCGCCAGCAGCCTACCCTCCGCGACCTCCCGGGTAGAGCAGTACTTC. Amino acids: CASSLPSATSRVEQYF.